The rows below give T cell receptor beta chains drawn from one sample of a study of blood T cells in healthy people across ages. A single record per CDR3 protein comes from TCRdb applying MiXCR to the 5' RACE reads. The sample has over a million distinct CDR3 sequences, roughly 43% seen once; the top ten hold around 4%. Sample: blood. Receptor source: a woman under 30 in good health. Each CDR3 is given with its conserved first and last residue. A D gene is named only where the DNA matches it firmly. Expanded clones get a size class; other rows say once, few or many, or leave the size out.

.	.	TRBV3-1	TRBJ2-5	CAGSQERGGRETQYF	TGTGCCGGCAGCCAAGAACGGGGTGGTAGAGAGACCCAGTACTTC
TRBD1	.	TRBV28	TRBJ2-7	CASSPGGSLSYEQYF	TGTGCCAGCAGTCCAGGGGGCAGCCTTTCCTACGAGCAGTACTTC
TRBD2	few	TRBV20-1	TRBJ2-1	CSASGTSGSYGQFF	TGCAGTGCAAGCGGGACTAGCGGGAGTTATGGTCAGTTCTTC
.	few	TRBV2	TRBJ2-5	CASQETQETQYF	TGTGCCTCACAGGAGACCCAAGAGACCCAGTACTTC
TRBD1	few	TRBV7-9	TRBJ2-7	CASSPRDRHEQYF	TGTGCCAGCAGCCCCCGGGACAGGCACGAGCAGTACTTC
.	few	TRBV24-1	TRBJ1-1	CATSDPGTRGAFF	TGTGCCACCAGTGACCCTGGGACCCGCGGAGCTTTCTTT
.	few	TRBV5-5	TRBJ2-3	CASSLGACTDTQYF	TGTGCCAGCAGCTTGGGGGCCTGCACAGATACGCAGTATTTT
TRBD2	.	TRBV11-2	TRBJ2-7	CASSLESLAVYEQYF	TGTGCCAGCAGCTTAGAGTCACTAGCGGTGTACGAGCAGTACTTC
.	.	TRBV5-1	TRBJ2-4	CASSLLGPGLNIQYF	TGCGCCAGCAGCTTACTAGGTCCAGGGTTGAACATTCAGTACTTC
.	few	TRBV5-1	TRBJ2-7	CASSLTKTDFSYEQYF	TGCGCCAGCAGCTTGACTAAGACGGACTTTAGCTACGAGCAGTACTTC